These 26 T cell receptor beta chains were sequenced from one sample in a study of shared clonotypes between healthy human individuals (dated by TCRdb to between 2020 and 2021). For the CD8 naive samples, CD45RO-negative cells were positively selected for CCR7, yielding a CD45RA+CCR7+ population from which TemRA cells were excluded. The library relied on the immunoSEQ multiplex PCR assay. TCRdb stores this immuneACCESS table with in-frame sequences only. Part of the clones is absent; in the studies checked, under half of the shortfall reflects unresolved V genes, and no reason is known for the rest. For this sample there are fewer than 800,000 clones; 92% appear just once. About 24% of the sample lies in the top ten. The sample was naive CD8+ T cells sorted from blood. According to the study, the label for this sample's cell subset or site signals: CD45RA+CCR7+. These receptors were obtained from a young man in good health.

The chain uses TRBV27 and TRBJ1-5; D gene ambiguous. V dropped 2 bases and J dropped 5 bases, with 10 bases sitting between them. CDR3 length equals 14 residues. Germline assignment: CDR1 MNHEY and CDR2 SMNVEV (reference sequence). The CDR3 bases are TGTGCCAGCAGTTTAGGGCAATGGGATCAGCCCCAGCATTTT. Translating it yields CASSLGQWDQPQHF.

V usage is TRBV7-9 and J usage is TRBJ1-3, with D tentatively TRBD1 (5 bases). Trimming took 1 base from V and 1 from J, leaving 11 bases between them. The CDR3 has 16 amino acids. The V gene's germline CDR1 is SEHNR and CDR2 FQNEAQ (reference sequence). Here the CDR3 reads CASSLVQAPSGNTIYF. The CDR3 bases are TGTGCCAGCAGCTTAGTACAGGCCCCTTCTGGAAACACCATATATTTT.

V usage is TRBV2 and J usage is TRBJ2-7; 8 positions agree with TRBD2. The CDR3 consists of 14 residues. The junction had 7 bases not matched to a gene; V was cut back by 7 bases and J by 2 bases. In germline, CDR1 is SNHLY, CDR2 FYNNEI. In DNA form, the CDR3 reads TGTGCCAGCAATCGGGAGGGCTTGACCTACGAGCAGTACTTC. Translating it yields CASNREGLTYEQYF.

This CDR3 reads CASSDGLAGSLYF. CDR3 nucleotide sequence: TGTGCCAGCAGTGATGGACTAGCGGGGAGTTTGTACTTC. The rearrangement joins TRBV6-4 to TRBJ2-7; 12 nucleotides match TRBD2. CDR3 size: 13 residues. Looked up from germline, CDR1 is MRHNA and CDR2 is SNTAGT. After removal of 3 bases from V and 12 bases from J, the junction contained 6 bases not matched to a gene.

This chain joins TRBV11-1 and TRBJ2-3; D gene unclear. V lost 1 base and J 6 bases, leaving 11 bases between the germline ends. Germline V gene data show CDR1 as SGHAT and CDR2 as FQDESV (reference sequence). The CDR3 loop spans 14 amino acids. CDR3 DNA: TGTGCCAGCAGCTTAGTTCCTCAAGCGGATACGCAGTATTTT. Amino acid sequence: CASSLVPQADTQYF. Combining the CDR3 with reference TRBV11-1 and TRBJ2-3 gives the whole variable domain EAEVAQSPRYKITEKSQAVAFWCDPISGHATLYWYRQILGQGPELLVQFQDESVVDDSQLPKDRFSAERLKGVDSTLKIQPAELGDSAMYLCASSLVPQADTQYFGPGTRLTVL.

The chain couples TRBV5-6 to TRBJ2-3; TRBD2 matches 8 bases. Germline V lookup: CDR1 SGHDT, CDR2 YYEEEE. The CDR3 covers 16 residues. V lost 5 bases and J lost 7; bases outside the gene matches: 15. This CDR3 reads CASSQPPSGPSNTQYF. CDR3 DNA sequence: TGTGCCAGCAGTCAACCGCCTAGCGGGCCCTCCAATACGCAGTATTTT.

This sequence joins TRBV6-6 and TRBJ2-1; TRBD2 matches 9 bases. The germline CDR1 and CDR2 sequences are MNHNY and SVGAGI (reference sequence). Trimming cost V 7 bases and J 7 bases; bases outside gene matches: 11. This CDR3 region has 15 residues. In DNA, the CDR3 is TGTGCCAGCACTCATCTAGCGGGAACGGGGAATGAGCAGTTCTTC. Residues: CASTHLAGTGNEQFF.

The chain links TRBV5-1 to TRBJ2-7; 9 bases agree with TRBD2. V lost 0 bases, J lost 3 bases, and 1 base stayed unmatched. This CDR3 spans 14 amino acids. Germline CDR1 and CDR2: SGHRS and YFSETQ. CDR3 residues: CASSLDSGGYEQYF. DNA for the CDR3: TGCGCCAGCAGCTTGGATAGCGGGGGCTACGAGCAGTACTTC.

In the case of this clone: This may arise from a read error, as a much more abundant clone is one base away. The same CDR3 can be traced to other DNA sequences in this sample. This chain joins TRBV27 and TRBJ2-7; 12 bases align to TRBD2. The CDR3 covers 14 residues. The germline CDR1 and CDR2 sequences are MNHEY and SMNVEV (reference sequence). CDR3 sequence reads: CASSLAGGNWEQYF. The DNA for the CDR3 is TGTGCCAGCAGTCTAGCGGGAGGGAATTGGGAGCAGTATTTC.

The chain uses TRBV27 and TRBJ2-2, with unresolved D. Germline assignment: CDR1 MNHEY and CDR2 SMNVEV (reference sequence). The V end was cut by 2 bases, the J end by 7 bases, with 11 bases between. This CDR3 region has 14 residues. The CDR3 loop is CASSLLGSDGELFF. The CDR3 nucleotides read TGTGCCAGCAGTTTACTGGGTTCCGACGGGGAGCTGTTTTTT.

This clone was counted a single time. The J gene is TRBJ2-1, the V gene TRBV9; TRBD1 might be the D (6 bases). The CDR3 spans 17 residues. V was trimmed by 0 bases and J by 0 bases, leaving 13 bases between them. Germline values: CDR1 SGDLS, CDR2 YYNGEE. CDR3 in amino acids: CASSVDSGQISYNEQFF. CDR3 in DNA: TGTGCCAGCAGCGTAGACTCGGGACAAATCTCCTACAATGAGCAGTTCTTC.

About this clone itself: Other DNA sequences in this specimen translate into the identical CDR3. This sequence joins TRBV27 and TRBJ2-7, with 10 bases identical to TRBD1. Germline V gene lookup returns CDR1 MNHEY and CDR2 SMNVEV (reference sequence). The V gene end was trimmed by 2 bases and the J gene end by 4 bases; junction bases not matched to a gene: 5. This CDR3 region has 15 residues. CDR3 in DNA: TGTGCCAGCAGTTTAGCAGGACAGGGGGATTACGAGCAGTACTTC. Its translation is CASSLAGQGDYEQYF.

The gene calls are TRBV6-1 and TRBJ1-3; D perhaps matches TRBD1 (6 bases). The CDR3 loop spans 14 amino acids. Germline V gene data show CDR1 as MNHNS and CDR2 as SASEGT. With 10 bases removed from V and 9 bases from J, the gap between germline ends came to 22 bases. The CDR3 region is CAITTGRVDGTIYF. The CDR3 region has the DNA TGTGCCATCACTACAGGGCGCGTCGACGGCACCATATATTTT.

The genes are TRBV29-1 and TRBJ2-1; D gene unclear. This CDR3 has 10 residues. V was cut by 5 bases and J by 10 bases, with 9 bases left in between. Germline V lookup: CDR1 SQVTM, CDR2 ANQGSEA. CDR3: CSVSDQEQFF. In nucleotides, the CDR3 is TGCAGCGTTTCCGACCAGGAGCAGTTCTTC.

The CDR3 DNA sequence: TGTGCCAGCAGTTACTCGACGTCGGGCTATGGCTACACCTTC. Translation: CASSYSTSGYGYTF. The rearrangement joins TRBV6-5 to TRBJ1-2, with D unclear. The CDR3 is 14 residues long. The germline CDR1 and CDR2 sequences are MNHEY and SVGAGI. With 0 bases removed from V and 4 bases from J, the gap between germline ends came to 9 bases.

The J gene is TRBJ1-2, the V gene TRBV29-1, with 7 nucleotides matching TRBD1. The CDR3 is made up of 14 amino acids. The germline CDR1 and CDR2 sequences are SQVTM and ANQGSEA. The trim removed 2 bases at V and 6 bases at J, leaving 9 bases unmatched. CDR3 bases: TGCAGCGTTGAACCTAAACAGGGGCCGGATGGCTACACCTTC. It encodes CSVEPKQGPDGYTF.

The chain couples TRBV19 to TRBJ2-7; the D gene is possibly TRBD2 (5 bases). Germline values: CDR1 LNHDA, CDR2 SQIVND (reference sequence). The CDR3 has 15 residues. The ends were cut back, 5 bases at V and 2 bases at J, with 16 bases in the middle. This CDR3 is CASSPYGGRPYEQYF. CDR3 sequence (DNA): TGTGCCAGTAGTCCATACGGCGGGCGTCCCTACGAGCAGTACTTC. The complete variable domain, with remaining parts taken from reference TRBV19 and TRBJ2-7, reads DGGITQSPKYLFRKEGQNVTLSCEQNLNHDAMYWYRQDPGQGLRLIYYSQIVNDFQKGDIAEGYSVSREKKESFPLTVTSAQKNPTAFYLCASSPYGGRPYEQYFGPGTRLTVT.

The chain combines TRBV7-6 with TRBJ1-2; D remains unclear. The germline CDR1 and CDR2 sequences are SGHVS and FNYEAQ. The CDR3 is 16 residues long. Trimming pared 1 base from V and 0 bases from J, leaving 12 bases between. The CDR3 DNA reads TGTGCCAGCAGCTTAGAGGCAGGCCGAGCTAACTATGGCTACACCTTC. Translation gives CASSLEAGRANYGYTF.

CDR3 in DNA: TGTGCCAGTAGTATTAAGGGGTTTGGCAATCAGCCCCAGCATTTT. As protein: CASSIKGFGNQPQHF. The J gene is TRBJ1-5, the V gene TRBV19; a weak D match, TRBD1 (5 bases). Deletions cut 3 bases from V and 2 bases from J, with 11 bases between. The CDR3 loop spans 15 amino acids. Germline V gene lookup returns CDR1 LNHDA and CDR2 SQIVND (reference sequence).

This chain links TRBV29-1 with TRBJ1-1; D is uncertain. The V gene's germline CDR1 is SQVTM and CDR2 ANQGSEA. Trimming took 7 bases from V and 2 from J, leaving 14 bases between them. There are 13 residues in the CDR3. This chain's CDR3 is CSEMTATNTEAFF. Here the CDR3 DNA reads TGCAGCGAAATGACCGCCACTAACACTGAAGCTTTCTTT.

The rearrangement uses TRBV27 and TRBJ2-5; D is uncertain. The CDR3 has 16 residues. Germline V CDR1 and CDR2: MNHEY, SMNVEV (reference sequence). V shed 2 bases and J shed 0 bases, with 13 bases lying between them. CDR3: CASSLLGLKDQETQYF. The CDR3 DNA reads TGTGCCAGCAGTTTACTGGGTTTGAAGGACCAAGAGACCCAGTACTTC.

The genes are TRBV5-6 and TRBJ2-3; 7 nucleotides match TRBD2. Trimming removed 1 base from V and 2 bases from J; junction bases left unmatched: 4. Germline V gives CDR1 SGHDT, CDR2 YYEEEE. The CDR3 length is 15 residues. The CDR3 here is CASSLLAVSTDTQYF. In DNA form, the CDR3 reads TGTGCCAGCAGCTTGCTAGCGGTCTCCACAGATACGCAGTATTTT.

The chain combines TRBV14 with TRBJ2-7; 10 bases fit TRBD1. The junction had 10 bases not matched to a gene; V was cut back by 4 bases and J by 7 bases. The CDR3 is made up of 15 amino acids. Germline V CDR1 and CDR2: SGHDN, FVKESK. The CDR3 DNA reads as TGTGCCAGCAGCCCGAGGACAGGGGGGGTATTGGAGCAGTACTTC. Its translation is CASSPRTGGVLEQYF.

The count of this clone is one. The chain recombines TRBV7-6 with TRBJ2-2; 7 positions agree with TRBD2. The CDR3 runs to 13 residues. CDR1 is SGHVS, CDR2 FNYEAQ, per germline. Trimming cost V 4 bases and J 6 bases; bases outside gene matches: 2. DNA for the CDR3: TGTGCCAGCAGCTGGGCGGGGGCCGGGGAGCTGTTTTTT. Its protein is CASSWAGAGELFF.

The genes are TRBV27 and TRBJ1-5; D call uncertain. Deletions cut 3 bases from V and 7 bases from J, with 16 bases between. The germline CDR1 and CDR2 sequences are MNHEY and SMNVEV (reference sequence). There are 15 residues in the CDR3. For the CDR3, the DNA is TGTGCCAGCAGTTTCGCGGGCAGCTTGGCACAGCCCCAGCATTTT. Protein sequence: CASSFAGSLAQPQHF.

This rearrangement joins TRBV5-4 to TRBJ2-1; D unclear. The germline CDR1 and CDR2 sequences are SGHNT and YYREEE (reference sequence). The germline V and J ends were trimmed by 0 bases and 8 bases, with 9 bases remaining between them. This CDR3 contains 13 residues. Here the CDR3 reads CASSLVGDDEQFF. The DNA for the CDR3 is TGTGCCAGCAGCTTGGTTGGGGATGATGAGCAGTTCTTC.